Presented here are 8 T cell receptor beta chains from one specimen sequenced in a study of response to subunit inactivated influenza vaccine. TCRdb analysed the RT-PCR reads with MiXCR anew, one entry per CDR3 protein. The data hold 550,000 to 800,000 distinct CDR3 sequences, with about 15% observed a single time. The input for sequencing was PBMCs from blood, taken 14 to 15 days before vaccination. Source of these receptors: a man aged 50-59 years who received an inactivated influenza vaccine.

This chain uses TRBV14 with TRBJ2-7; 7 nucleotides line up with TRBD2. The germline V gene encodes CDR1 SGHDN and CDR2 FVKESK. J gave up 3 bases and V 2 bases, and 7 bases lay outside the gene matches. The CDR3 loop spans 15 amino acids. CDR3 region: CASSQTAGSFYEQYF. CDR3 sequence (DNA): TGTGCCAGCAGCCAAACAGCGGGATCCTTCTACGAGCAGTACTTC.

This chain joins TRBV2 and TRBJ2-7; tentatively, D is TRBD1 (6 bases). Germline V CDR1 and CDR2: SNHLY, FYNNEI. This CDR3 spans 14 amino acids. Trimming cost V 6 bases and J 0 bases, with 12 bases left between them. The CDR3 DNA is TGTGCCAGCAGGAGCAGGGGCCACTCCTACGAGCAGTACTTC. It is translated as CASRSRGHSYEQYF.

In its sample, this clonotype was seen a few times. This chain connects TRBV15 to TRBJ2-5, with 12 bases identical to TRBD2. V was pared by 8 bases and J by 4 bases, with 5 bases of the junction left unmatched. Germline V CDR1 and CDR2: LNHNV, YYDKDF (reference sequence). This CDR3 has 14 residues. CDR3 bases: TGTGCCACCGCGACTAGCGGGAGTACAGAGACCCAGTACTTC. Its protein product is CATATSGSTETQYF.

The gene calls are TRBV20-1 and TRBJ2-7; 8 bases fit TRBD1. V gave up 2 bases and J gave up 2 bases; unmatched junction bases: 8. This CDR3 is 15 amino acids long. In germline, CDR1 is DFQATT, CDR2 SNEGSKA (reference sequence). The CDR3 DNA sequence: TGCAGTGCTAGACCCCAAGGACAGGGACCCTACGAGCAGTACTTC. Translated: CSARPQGQGPYEQYF.

This chain joins TRBV27 and TRBJ1-1; D might be TRBD1 (5 bases). Germline CDR1 MNHEY, CDR2 SMNVEV (reference sequence). V lost 3 bases to trimming and J lost 11 bases, with 19 bases between them. This CDR3 is 14 amino acids long. This CDR3 is CASSFSGQGSRAFF. CDR3 DNA sequence: TGTGCCAGCAGTTTTTCAGGTCAGGGTAGCCGGGCTTTCTTT.

This clonotype has a count of ten or more. The chain recombines TRBV12-3 or TRBV12-4 with TRBJ2-7; a possible D gene is TRBD1 (6 bases). This CDR3 comprises 14 residues. Trimming took 6 bases from V and 2 from J, leaving 14 bases between them. The CDR3 nucleotides are TGTGCCAGCAGGGACAGCCCCGATACCTACGAGCAGTACTTC. The encoded protein is CASRDSPDTYEQYF.

The J gene is TRBJ2-7, the V gene TRBV30; D unresolved. Germline loops: CDR1 GTSNPN, CDR2 SVGIG (reference sequence). V lost 5 bases and J lost 5, with 16 bases in between. CDR3 length: 13 residues. The CDR3 sequence is CAWGPVDPNEQYF. The CDR3 DNA sequence: TGTGCCTGGGGCCCCGTGGACCCAAACGAGCAGTACTTC.

This chain joins TRBV5-1 and TRBJ2-1, with TRBD2 matching 9 bases. The CDR3 totals 16 residues. Trimming removed 2 bases from V and 6 bases from J; junction bases left unmatched: 9. Germline CDR1 and CDR2: SGHRS and YFSETQ. CDR3 amino acids: CASSLAPGLASNEQFF. The CDR3 nucleotides are TGCGCCAGCAGCTTAGCTCCGGGACTAGCCAGCAATGAGCAGTTCTTC.